Presented here are 4 T cell receptor beta chains from one specimen sequenced in a study of lymphopenia after photon versus proton radiotherapy (dated by TCRdb to the late 2010s). To prepare the library, the immunoSEQ multiplex PCR assay was applied. TCRdb provides this immuneACCESS table in a form limited to in-frame rearrangements. Some clones are lacking; in checked studies, under half of them reflect an unresolved V gene, and why the rest are absent is not known. In all, the sample holds 55,000 to 85,000 clones, and roughly 90% of those were seen once. The biggest ten clones account for about 2.2% of the sample. The input for sequencing was peripheral blood, taken from a patient treated with photon-based radiotherapy. The receptors originated from a woman aged 40-49 years with cholangiocarcinoma.

The chain uses TRBV5-1 and TRBJ1-2, with D uncertain. This CDR3 has 13 amino acids. V was trimmed by 1 base and J by 2 bases, leaving 6 bases between them. Germline CDR1 SGHRS, CDR2 YFSETQ. The CDR3 here is CASSLSQNYGYTF. Written as DNA, the CDR3 is TGCGCCAGCAGCTTGTCACAGAACTATGGCTACACCTTC.

The chain uses TRBV6-5 and TRBJ1-1; D is undetermined. V shed 5 bases and J shed 2 bases, with 15 bases lying between them. Germline V gene sequence: CDR1 MNHEY, CDR2 SVGAGI. The CDR3 has 15 amino acids. CDR3: CASSTPRRENTEAFF. The CDR3 DNA is TGTGCCAGCAGTACCCCGAGGCGGGAAAACACTGAAGCTTTCTTT.

V gene TRBV27 combines with J gene TRBJ1-1; no firm D call. The germline V gene encodes CDR1 MNHEY and CDR2 SMNVEV (reference sequence). This CDR3 comprises 13 residues. Trimming took off 3 bases at V and 1 base at J, with 6 bases between the two ends. For the CDR3, the DNA is TGTGCCAGCAGTTTCTCCCCGAACACTGAAGCTTTCTTT. Amino acids: CASSFSPNTEAFF.

The V gene is TRBV12-5, the J gene TRBJ1-1; 7 bases match TRBD1. Germline lookup yields CDR1 LGHNT and CDR2 FRNRAP. The CDR3 length is 16 residues. J lost 1 base, V lost 5 bases, and 10 bases had no gene match. The CDR3 region has the DNA TGTGCTAGTGGTGTGACAGGGCCCAATTCGAACACTGAAGCTTTCTTT. It codes for CASGVTGPNSNTEAFF.